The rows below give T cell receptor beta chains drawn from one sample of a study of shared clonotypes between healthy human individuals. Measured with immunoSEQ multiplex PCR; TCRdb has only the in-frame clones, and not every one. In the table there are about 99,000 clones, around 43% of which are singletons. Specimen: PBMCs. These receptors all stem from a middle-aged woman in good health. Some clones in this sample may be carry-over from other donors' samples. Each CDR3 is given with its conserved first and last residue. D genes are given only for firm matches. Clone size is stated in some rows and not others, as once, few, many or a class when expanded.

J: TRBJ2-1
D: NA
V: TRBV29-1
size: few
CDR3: CSAREMPGSNEQFF
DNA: TGCAGCGCCAGAGAAATGCCGGGTTCGAATGAGCAGTTCTTC

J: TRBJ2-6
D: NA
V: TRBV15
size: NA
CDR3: CATSRDQLTSGANVLTF
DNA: TGTGCCACCAGCAGAGATCAGTTGACTTCTGGGGCCAACGTCCTGACTTTC

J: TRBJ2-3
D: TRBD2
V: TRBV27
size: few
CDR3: CASSFGRVDTQYF
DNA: TGTGCCAGCAGTTTCGGGAGGGTGGATACGCAGTATTTT

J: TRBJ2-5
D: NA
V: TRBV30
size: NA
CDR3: CAWSVMGDQETQYF
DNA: TGTGCCTGGAGTGTCATGGGCGACCAAGAGACCCAGTACTTC

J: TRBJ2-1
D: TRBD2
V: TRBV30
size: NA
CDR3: CAWKAPSGSYQFF
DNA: TGTGCCTGGAAGGCTCCTAGCGGGAGTTATCAGTTCTTC

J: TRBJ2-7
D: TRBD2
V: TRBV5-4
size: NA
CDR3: CASSRGGTSSYEQYF
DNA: TGTGCCAGCAGCCGGGGGGGGACCAGCTCCTACGAGCAGTACTTC

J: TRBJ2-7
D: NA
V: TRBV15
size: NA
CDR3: CATSGGRGAYEQYF
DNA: TGTGCCACCAGCGGAGGCAGGGGAGCTTACGAGCAGTACTTC

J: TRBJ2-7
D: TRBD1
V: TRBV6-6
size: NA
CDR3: CASSFGQEWHEQYF
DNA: TGTGCCAGCAGTTTCGGACAGGAATGGCACGAGCAGTACTTC

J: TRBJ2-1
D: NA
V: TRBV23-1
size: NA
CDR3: CASSLVPEAYNEQFF
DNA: TGTGCCAGCAGCTTAGTTCCAGAGGCCTACAATGAGCAGTTCTTC

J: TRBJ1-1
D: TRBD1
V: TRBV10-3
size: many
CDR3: CAIRGTGNTEAFF
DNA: TGTGCCATCAGAGGGACAGGGAACACTGAAGCTTTCTTT

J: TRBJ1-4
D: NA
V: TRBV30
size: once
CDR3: CAWGATNEKLFF
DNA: TGTGCCTGGGGCGCAACTAATGAAAAACTGTTTTTT

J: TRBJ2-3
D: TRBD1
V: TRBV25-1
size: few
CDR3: CATRGGTGDSTQYF
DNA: TGTGCCACCCGGGGGGGGACAGGGGATAGTACGCAGTATTTT

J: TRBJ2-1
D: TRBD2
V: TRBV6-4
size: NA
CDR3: CASSPESSGGNEQFF
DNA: TGTGCCAGCAGCCCGGAGAGTAGCGGGGGGAATGAGCAGTTCTTC

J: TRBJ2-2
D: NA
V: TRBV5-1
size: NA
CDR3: CASSLAVEAGELFF
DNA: TGCGCCAGCAGCTTGGCCGTGGAAGCCGGGGAGCTGTTTTTT

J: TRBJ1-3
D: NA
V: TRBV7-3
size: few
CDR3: CASSLSVSGNTIYF
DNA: TGTGCCAGCAGCTTATCCGTCTCTGGAAACACCATATATTTT